Shown below are 32 T cell receptor beta chains from a single sample sequenced in a study of post-analysis software for immune sequencing data. Points from the study as a whole: The five TRBV segments detected at higher frequency in patients than in controls included TRBV5-6, TRBV5-1 and TRBV20-1.

No antigens are known for them. Unique molecular identifiers were present in the TCR beta cDNA libraries. TCRdb reprocessed the PCR reads with MiXCR, giving one entry per CDR3 protein. The sample carries 820,000 or so distinct CDR3 sequences, about 50% recorded once. Sequenced: blood. The receptors stem from a girl aged 5-17 years with multiple sclerosis.

This chain connects TRBV9 to TRBJ1-2, with a weak D call TRBD1 (5 bases). Deletions cut 4 bases from V and 5 bases from J, with 24 bases between. Per germline, CDR1 SGDLS and CDR2 YYNGEE. The CDR3 is 17 residues long. The DNA for the CDR3 is TGTGCCAGCAGCTCCCGGGCAGGACAAGATTTTAGTTATGGCTACACCTTC. Translation gives CASSSRAGQDFSYGYTF.

The sample holds a few counts of this clonotype. The chain is built from TRBV7-9 and TRBJ2-7; 9 bases line up with TRBD1. The CDR3 sequence is 14 residues long. The junction had 3 bases not matched to a gene; V was cut back by 3 bases and J by 3 bases. In germline, CDR1 is SEHNR, CDR2 FQNEAQ (reference sequence). CDR3 DNA: TGTGCCAGCAGCTTTCCGACAGGGGGCTACGAGCAGTACTTC. Residues: CASSFPTGGYEQYF.

This clonotype has only a few counts. The V gene is TRBV29-1, the J gene TRBJ2-2; tentatively, D is TRBD2 (7 bases). The CDR3 runs to 11 residues. Germline V gene data show CDR1 as SQVTM and CDR2 as ANQGSEA. V was trimmed by 6 bases and J by 6 bases, leaving 8 bases between them. The CDR3 loop is CSVGGAGELFF. The CDR3 bases are TGCAGCGTAGGGGGGGCCGGGGAGCTGTTTTTT.

This clonotype was picked up a small number of times. Here the CDR3 DNA reads TGTGCCAGCAGCTTAAGCCGGACAGTTAATCAGCCCCAGCATTTT. Encoded protein: CASSLSRTVNQPQHF. This chain connects TRBV7-7 to TRBJ1-5; tentative D call: TRBD1 (6 bases). The CDR3 is 15 amino acids. The V gene lost 2 bases and the J gene lost 4 bases, with 12 bases spanning the gap. CDR1 and CDR2 from the germline V gene are SSHAT and FNYEAQ (reference sequence).

This rearrangement joins TRBV29-1 to TRBJ1-1; D remains unclear. The V end lost 4 bases, the J end lost 3 bases, and 12 bases lay between the germline ends. The germline CDR1 and CDR2 sequences are SQVTM and ANQGSEA. CDR3 length equals 13 residues. The CDR3 here is CSVATHRDTEAFF. CDR3 nucleotide sequence: TGCAGCGTTGCGACACATAGGGACACTGAAGCTTTCTTT.

The chain uses TRBV7-9 and TRBJ2-7; no firm D call. Trimming removed 5 bases at V and 12 bases at J, with 17 bases between. The CDR3 consists of 12 residues. CDR1 SEHNR and CDR2 FQNEAQ come from the germline V gene (reference sequence). CDR3 protein: CASSALESDPYF. CDR3 DNA sequence: TGTGCCAGCAGCGCACTCGAATCGGACCCGTACTTC.

This chain links TRBV7-3 with TRBJ2-1; TRBD2 might be the D (6 bases). V lost 2 bases and J lost 10, with 21 bases in between. The germline V gene has CDR1 SGHTA and CDR2 FQGTGA. The CDR3 length is 16 residues. The CDR3 nucleotides read TGTGCCAGCAGCTTATTCCAAGGTAGCGGTAATACCGAGCAGTTCTTC. Translating gives CASSLFQGSGNTEQFF.

The chain links TRBV24-1 to TRBJ1-1, with 7 bases identical to TRBD1. J gave up 3 bases and V 3 bases, and 6 bases lay outside the gene matches. The CDR3 loop spans 15 amino acids. Germline loops: CDR1 KGHDR, CDR2 SFDVKD. The CDR3 here is CATSDRGGEDTEAFF. The CDR3 DNA reads TGTGCCACCAGTGATCGAGGGGGCGAGGACACTGAAGCTTTCTTT.

V usage is TRBV20-1 and J usage is TRBJ2-5; perhaps TRBD1 as D (6 bases). The DNA end favors TRBJ2-7, so the J call may be wrong. There are 17 residues in the CDR3. The germline V gene encodes CDR1 DFQATT and CDR2 SNEGSKA (reference sequence). The CDR3 bases are TGCAGTGCTAGGATACCCACCGGGACACGTGCCTCCTACGAGCAGTACTTC. Amino acid sequence: CSARIPTGTRASYEQYF.

The chain joins TRBV6-1 to TRBJ2-5, with 8 nucleotides matching TRBD2. V lost 3 bases to trimming and J lost 5 bases; unmatched junction nucleotides: 14. Germline loops: CDR1 MNHNS, CDR2 SASEGT. The CDR3 extends over 17 amino acids. CDR3 region: CASSDRLAGYPRETQYF. CDR3 coding DNA: TGTGCCAGCAGTGATCGGCTAGCGGGCTATCCTCGGGAGACCCAGTACTTC.

This clonotype came up a few times. This rearrangement joins TRBV7-8 to TRBJ2-7, with D perhaps matching TRBD1 (6 bases). With the DNA end fitting TRBJ2-5 better, the J assignment may be wrong. The germline V gene encodes CDR1 SGHVS and CDR2 FQNEAQ. The CDR3 loop spans 14 amino acids. The CDR3 sequence: CASSRTGPGETQYF. The CDR3 coding sequence is TGTGCCAGCAGCCGAACAGGGCCGGGAGAGACCCAGTACTTC.

The rearrangement uses TRBV2 and TRBJ2-3; maybe TRBD1 (5 bases). The CDR3 runs to 13 residues. Germline CDR1 SNHLY, CDR2 FYNNEI. Trimming stripped 4 bases from V and 2 bases from J, with 7 bases between. The CDR3 here is CASSGGLTDTQYF. The DNA of the CDR3 is TGTGCCAGCAGTGGGGGCCTCACAGATACGCAGTATTTT.

V and J are TRBV5-1 and TRBJ2-5, with D tentatively TRBD2 (7 bases). The CDR3 loop spans 17 amino acids. Germline CDR1 is SGHRS and CDR2 is YFSETQ. Trimming removed 3 bases from V and 0 bases from J, with 18 bases in between. The CDR3 sequence is CASSWGGPDWNQETQYF. The CDR3 nucleotides are TGCGCCAGCAGCTGGGGGGGGCCAGATTGGAACCAAGAGACCCAGTACTTC.

The rearrangement joins TRBV20-1 to TRBJ2-7; tentatively, D is TRBD2 (5 bases). The germline V gene has CDR1 DFQATT and CDR2 SNEGSKA (reference sequence). Trimming removed 3 bases at V and 2 bases at J, with 26 bases between. This CDR3 has 18 residues. For the CDR3, the DNA is TGCAGTGCTAGGCGGGTGGTACCAGTAGGGCCATTACCCTACGAGCAGTACTTC. As protein: CSARRVVPVGPLPYEQYF.

On this clonotype itself: The junction does not match germline at one end; this may be a read error. As DNA, the CDR3 is TGTGCCAGCAGTTACTCCCAGGGGCACCCCTATGAGCAGTACTTC. Translated, it gives CASSYSQGHPYEQYF. V usage is TRBV6-2 or TRBV6-3 and J usage is TRBJ2-7, with a possible D match to TRBD1 (6 bases). The CDR3 extends over 15 amino acids. From germline, CDR1 is MNHEY and CDR2 SVGEGT.

Regarding this clonotype: A much more abundant neighbour one base away suggests this may be a read error. The rearrangement joins TRBV7-3 to TRBJ2-3; D unclear. The CDR3 extends over 12 amino acids. In germline, CDR1 is SGHTA, CDR2 FQGTGA. V gave up 3 bases and J gave up 4 bases, with 5 bases separating them. The CDR3: CASSFGSDTQYF. The CDR3 region has the DNA TGTGCCAGCAGCTTCGGATCAGATACGCAGTATTTT.

This chain links TRBV12-3 or TRBV12-4 with TRBJ2-4; 13 bases are shared with TRBD2. This CDR3 has 17 amino acids. V lost 4 bases to trimming and J lost 5 bases; unmatched junction nucleotides: 8. CDR3: CASSYTLAGGAQNIQYF. For the CDR3, the DNA is TGTGCCAGCAGTTATACACTAGCGGGAGGGGCCCAAAACATTCAGTACTTC.

The chain is built from TRBV7-2 and TRBJ1-1, with 8 positions matching TRBD1. V was clipped by 3 bases and J by 6 bases; unmatched bases: 6. The CDR3 spans 14 residues. Per the germline V gene, CDR1 is SGHTA and CDR2 is FQGNSA. CDR3 DNA: TGTGCCAGCAGCTTTAGACAGGGGTCCGCTGAAGCTTTCTTT. Translated: CASSFRQGSAEAFF. Supplemented by reference TRBV7-2 and TRBJ1-1, the full variable domain reads GAGVSQSPSNKVTEKGKDVELRCDPISGHTALYWYRQSLGQGLEFLIYFQGNSAPDKSGLPSDRFSAERTGGSVSTLTIQRTQQEDSAVYLCASSFRQGSAEAFFGQGTRLTVV.

This clonotype was recorded a few times. The chain combines TRBV5-1 with TRBJ2-5; 11 bases agree with TRBD2. The junction had 3 bases not matched to a gene; V was cut back by 4 bases and J by 1 base. CDR3 length: 15 residues. CDR1 is SGHRS and CDR2 is YFSETQ in the germline V gene. The DNA of the CDR3 is TGCGCCAGCAGCGCCGGGACTAGCGGCCAAGAGACCCAGTACTTC. Amino acid sequence: CASSAGTSGQETQYF.

On this clonotype: Relative to the germline gene, one junction end is altered; a read error may explain this. V usage is TRBV29-1 and J usage is TRBJ2-7; D gene ambiguous. Germline CDR1 is SQVTM and CDR2 is ANQGSEA. The CDR3 covers 12 residues. CDR3 DNA: TGCAGCGTTGTTCGGCAGACCTACGTGCAGTACTTC. It yields the protein CSVVRQTYVQYF.

This clonotype came up a few times. The chain carries TRBV7-2 and TRBJ1-5; possibly TRBD1 for D (5 bases). The CDR3 totals 16 residues. The germline CDR1 and CDR2 sequences are SGHTA and FQGNSA. The V and J ends lost 5 bases and 3 bases respectively, with 17 bases between them. CDR3 loop: CASSQRDLGYNQPQHF. CDR3 bases: TGTGCCAGCAGCCAACGGGACTTGGGCTACAATCAGCCCCAGCATTTT.

The chain combines TRBV10-3 with TRBJ1-1; tentatively, D is TRBD1 (5 bases). The CDR3 extends over 13 amino acids. Germline V gene lookup returns CDR1 ENHRY and CDR2 SYGVKD. V lost 6 bases and J 1 base, leaving 9 bases between the germline ends. CDR3 protein: CAIRDDRNTEAFF. CDR3 nucleotide sequence: TGTGCCATCAGGGATGACAGGAACACTGAAGCTTTCTTT.

CDR3 nucleotides: TGTGCCATCAGGGGGGGACAGGGAGACAATGAGCAGTTCTTC. It is translated as CAIRGGQGDNEQFF. The rearrangement uses TRBV10-3 and TRBJ2-1; 9 nucleotides match TRBD1. The CDR3 is 14 residues long. V lost 6 bases to trimming and J lost 5 bases; unmatched junction nucleotides: 5. Germline lookup yields CDR1 ENHRY and CDR2 SYGVKD.

This clonotype was counted only a few times. The chain has TRBV12-3 or TRBV12-4 and TRBJ2-5; 7 nucleotides line up with TRBD2. V trimming: 3 bases; J trimming: 11 bases; junction bases outside the gene matches: 15. This CDR3 is 15 amino acids long. The DNA for the CDR3 is TGTGCCAGCAGTTTCGTGACCCGCAATCGGGGGGAGCAGTACTTC. The encoded protein is CASSFVTRNRGEQYF.

This chain joins TRBV7-2 and TRBJ1-2; D not certain. The CDR3 is made up of 12 amino acids. V dropped 2 bases and J dropped 7 bases, with 8 bases sitting between them. The germline gives CDR1 SGHTA, CDR2 FQGNSA. CDR3: CASSLWLGGYTF. The CDR3 DNA follows: TGTGCCAGCAGCTTATGGTTAGGTGGCTACACCTTC.

The V and J genes are TRBV5-5 and TRBJ2-5, with D possibly being TRBD1 or TRBD2 (5 bases each). V lost 4 bases and J lost 5, with 15 bases in between. CDR3 length: 14 amino acids. CDR1 is SGHKS and CDR2 is YYEKEE in the germline V gene (reference sequence). CDR3 residues: CASSAPGQTETQYF. The CDR3 DNA is TGTGCCAGCAGCGCCCCGGGGCAAACGGAGACCCAGTACTTC. The whole variable domain, filled in from reference TRBV5-5 and TRBJ2-5, reads DAGVTQSPTHLIKTRGQQVTLRCSPISGHKSVSWYQQVLGQGPQFIFQYYEKEERGRGNFPDRFSARQFPNYSSELNVNALLLGDSALYLCASSAPGQTETQYFGPGTRLLVL.

V gene TRBV10-3 combines with J gene TRBJ1-1, with a tentative D call TRBD1 (5 bases). The CDR3 contains 15 residues. Trimming removed 0 bases from V and 1 base from J, with 9 bases in between. Germline V gene data show CDR1 as ENHRY and CDR2 as SYGVKD. The CDR3 DNA sequence: TGTGCCATCAGTGAGTCAGGGGCAGCGAACACTGAAGCTTTCTTT. This encodes CAISESGAANTEAFF.

The rearrangement links TRBV27 to TRBJ1-2, with D perhaps TRBD1 (5 bases). Trimming left V 5 bases short and J 4 bases short, with 23 bases between. The CDR3 length is 17 residues. From germline, CDR1 is MNHEY and CDR2 SMNVEV (reference sequence). In DNA form, the CDR3 reads TGTGCCAGCAGTCCCGACCCCGGACACGGATACAGCTATGGCTACACCTTC. Amino acid sequence: CASSPDPGHGYSYGYTF.

The rearrangement joins TRBV20-1 to TRBJ2-7; D may match TRBD1 or TRBD2 (5 bases each). This CDR3 contains 12 residues. Germline lookup yields CDR1 DFQATT and CDR2 SNEGSKA (reference sequence). Trimming took 0 bases from V and 5 from J, leaving 8 bases between them. For the CDR3, the DNA is TGCAGTGCTAGAGATCTGGGACACGAGCAGTACTTC. Translation: CSARDLGHEQYF.

This clonotype occurred once. The chain combines TRBV15 with TRBJ2-1; no reliable D call. The germline V and J ends were trimmed by 3 bases and 3 bases, with 9 bases remaining between them. This CDR3 spans 14 amino acids. Germline lookup yields CDR1 LNHNV and CDR2 YYDKDF (reference sequence). CDR3 nucleotide sequence: TGTGCCACCAGCAGTAGCTCCGGCTACAATGAGCAGTTCTTC. Residues: CATSSSSGYNEQFF.

The CDR3 spells CASSYSNRETQYF. For the CDR3, the DNA is TGTGCCAGCAGTTACTCGAATAGAGAGACCCAGTACTTC. The rearrangement uses TRBV6-5 and TRBJ2-5, with D hard to call. CDR3 length equals 13 residues. Germline V lookup: CDR1 MNHEY, CDR2 SVGAGI. Trimming shortened V by 0 bases and J by 4 bases, and 6 bases separated the two germline ends.

The chain recombines TRBV7-3 with TRBJ2-7; D possibly corresponds to TRBD1 (6 bases). CDR3 size: 18 residues. V shed 2 bases and J shed 0 bases, with 20 bases lying between them. The V gene's germline CDR1 is SGHTA and CDR2 FQGTGA. The CDR3 DNA follows: TGTGCCAGCAGCTTAGGCAGGGGACGACCCTATAGCTCCTACGAGCAGTACTTC. It yields the protein CASSLGRGRPYSSYEQYF.